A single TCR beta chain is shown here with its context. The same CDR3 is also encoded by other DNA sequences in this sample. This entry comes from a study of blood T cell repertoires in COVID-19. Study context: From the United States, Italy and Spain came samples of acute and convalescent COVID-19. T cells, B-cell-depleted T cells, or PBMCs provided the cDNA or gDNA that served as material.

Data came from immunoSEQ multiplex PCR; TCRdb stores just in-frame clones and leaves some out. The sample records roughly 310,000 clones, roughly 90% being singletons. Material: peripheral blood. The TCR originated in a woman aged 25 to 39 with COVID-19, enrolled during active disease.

CDR3 sequence (DNA): TGTGCCAGCAGTTCCACTAGTTACGAGCAGTACTTC. Translating it yields CASSSTSYEQYF. The genes are TRBV28 and TRBJ2-7; possibly TRBD2 for D (5 bases). Germline V gene sequence: CDR1 MDHEN, CDR2 SYDVKM. Trimming stripped 4 bases from V and 4 bases from J, with 8 bases between. This CDR3 is 12 amino acids long.